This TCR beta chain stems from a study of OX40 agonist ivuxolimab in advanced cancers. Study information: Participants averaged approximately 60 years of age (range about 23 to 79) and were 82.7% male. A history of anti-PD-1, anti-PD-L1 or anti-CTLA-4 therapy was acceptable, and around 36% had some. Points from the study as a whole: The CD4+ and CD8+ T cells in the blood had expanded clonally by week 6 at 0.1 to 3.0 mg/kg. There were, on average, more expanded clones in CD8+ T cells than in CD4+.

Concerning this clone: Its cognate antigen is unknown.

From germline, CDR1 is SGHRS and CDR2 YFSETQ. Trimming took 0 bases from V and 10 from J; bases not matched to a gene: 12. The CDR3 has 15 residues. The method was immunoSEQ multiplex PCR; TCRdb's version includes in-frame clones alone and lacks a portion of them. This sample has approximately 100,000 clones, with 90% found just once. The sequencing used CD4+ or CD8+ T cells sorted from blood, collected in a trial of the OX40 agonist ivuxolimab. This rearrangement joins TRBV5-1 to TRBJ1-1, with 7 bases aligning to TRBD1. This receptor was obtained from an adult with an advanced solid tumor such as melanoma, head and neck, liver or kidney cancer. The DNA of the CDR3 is TGCGCCAGCAGCTTGGGCGTGGACAGGAACGAAGTAGCTTTCTTT. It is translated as CASSLGVDRNEVAFF.